The clone carrying this TCR beta chain was seen ten or more times. What it binds is unknown. The data were taken from a study of T cell repertoires in cytomegalovirus infection. Whole-study context: Public TCR beta signatures marked donors with CMV infection and the matching HLA. Study observations and caveats: HLA-C-restricted CMV-specific TCR beta clonotypes prevailed in the ex vivo response.

The V gene's germline CDR1 is KGHSH and CDR2 LQKENI. The CDR3 has 14 residues. Losses at the gene ends were 2 bases for V and 7 bases for J; bases not matched to a gene: 5. TCRdb re-derived calls from the reads in MiXCR, one entry per CDR3 protein. The repertoire has 480,000 or so distinct CDR3 sequences, about 11% of them found once; the top ten carry 10%. Material for sequencing was PBMCs. The TCR sequence derives from a human donor in good health (CMV status not recorded). Some clones in this sample may be carry-over from other donors' samples. The chain has TRBV18 and TRBJ2-1; 7 bases map to TRBD2. CDR3: CASSPTGRKNEQFF. CDR3 bases: TGTGCCAGCTCACCAACCGGGAGGAAGAATGAGCAGTTCTTC.